Below are 8 T cell receptor beta chains sequenced from a single sample in a study of T cells in women clearing cervical HPV infection. Repertoires were generated with immunoSEQ multiplex PCR, while TCRdb's copy carries only in-frame clones and drops some. This sample's clone table lists 36,000 or so clones. Sequencing was done on a sample of blood buffy coat. These receptors came from a woman between 18 and 75 years old with a cervical HPV16 infection that either progressed to CIN3+ or cleared (not recorded which).

As concerns this clone: From the germline J gene comes the end of the CDR3, since the read stops 3 residues before it. The V call is TRBV2, the J call TRBJ2-7; TRBD2 aligns across 14 bases. Germline CDR1 is SNHLY and CDR2 is FYNNEI. V lost 8 bases to trimming and J lost 2 bases; unmatched junction nucleotides: 5. This CDR3 contains 15 residues. The CDR3 DNA, read in part, is TGTGCCAGCGGACGGACTAGCGGGGGGACCTACGAG. Its translation: CASGRTSGGTYE. The whole CDR3 protein reads CASGRTSGGTYEQYF. Complete variable domain (other parts from reference TRBV2 and TRBJ2-7): EPEVTQTPSHQVTQMGQEVILRCVPISNHLYFYWYRQILGQKVEFLVSFYNNEISEKSEIFDDQFSVERPDGSNFTLKIRSTKLEDSAMYFCASGRTSGGTYEQYFGPGTRLTVT.

A remark on this clone: The CDR3 end falls 3 residues outside the read, so it is completed with the germline J gene. V gene TRBV20-1 combines with J gene TRBJ2-7; possibly TRBD1 for D (6 bases). The CDR3 spans 15 residues. The germline gives CDR1 DFQATT, CDR2 SNEGSKA (reference sequence). V lost 2 bases and J lost 0, with 14 bases in between. The part of the CDR3 DNA that was read is TGCAGTGCTAGACCCCCGGGACACCTCTCCTACGAG. Translated: CSARPPGHLSYE. The entire CDR3 is CSARPPGHLSYEQYF.

Comments on this clone: Sequencing ends 3 residues short of the CDR3 end; the germline J gene provides the rest. The chain carries TRBV20-1 and TRBJ1-5; a possible D gene is TRBD1 (6 bases). The V end lost 4 bases, the J end lost 6 bases, and 13 bases lay between the germline ends. CDR3 size: 13 residues. CDR1 is DFQATT and CDR2 is SNEGSKA in the germline V gene (reference sequence). The CDR3 sequence is CSAKGGGGQPQHF. The CDR3 DNA, read in part, is TGCAGTGCTAAGGGCGGAGGGGGTCAGCCC.

Comments on this clone: The sequenced fragment ends 3 residues before the CDR3 boundary, so the rest is inferred from the germline J gene. The chain couples TRBV7-6 to TRBJ1-1, with D possibly matching TRBD1 (5 bases). The CDR3 covers 15 residues. Germline assignment: CDR1 SGHVS and CDR2 FNYEAQ. V was trimmed by 2 bases and J by 0 bases, leaving 10 bases between them. CDR3 protein: CASSLLSGMNTEAFF. CDR3 DNA, as far as it was read: TGTGCCAGCAGCTTACTGTCAGGGATGAACACTGAA.

For this clone: With the read ending 3 residues before the CDR3 end, the germline J gene is used to fill in that end. The gene calls are TRBV10-3 and TRBJ1-2; D is perhaps TRBD1 (6 bases). CDR3 length: 16 amino acids. Germline V gene lookup returns CDR1 ENHRY and CDR2 SYGVKD. The sequenced CDR3 bases are TGTGCCATCATGACAGGTTTAGGGACAACTGTCAATGAC. Translating it yields CAIMTGLGTTVND. The full-length CDR3 reads as CAIMTGLGTTVNDYTF.

As concerns this clone: The read halts 3 residues ahead of the CDR3 end, with the missing end drawn from the germline J gene. The J gene is TRBJ2-1, the V gene TRBV7-9, with TRBD2 as a possible D gene (6 bases). There are 15 residues in the CDR3. Germline V gives CDR1 SEHNR, CDR2 FQNEAQ (reference sequence). V was pared by 7 bases and J by 4 bases, with 17 bases between. CDR3 loop: CASTPTSMTYNEQFF. The CDR3 DNA, read in part, is TGTGCCAGCACCCCTACTAGCATGACGTACAATGAG.

Concerning this clone: The sequenced fragment ends 3 residues before the CDR3 boundary, so the rest is inferred from the germline J gene. The J gene is TRBJ2-5, the V gene TRBV5-1; TRBD2 aligns across 11 bases. The CDR3 consists of 15 residues. Germline assignment: CDR1 SGHRS and CDR2 YFSETQ. J gave up 5 bases and V 3 bases, and 6 bases lay outside the gene matches. Incomplete CDR3 DNA: TGCGCCAGCAGCTCAAAGACTAGCGGGGTTGAGACC. Its protein product is CASSSKTSGVET. The whole CDR3 sequence reads CASSSKTSGVETQYF.

In regard to this clone: The sequenced fragment ends 3 residues before the CDR3 boundary, so the rest is inferred from the germline J gene. The chain combines TRBV6-2 or TRBV6-3 with TRBJ2-1; 13 bases fit TRBD2. The CDR3 consists of 15 residues. CDR1 MNHEY and CDR2 SVGEGT come from the germline V gene. Unmatched junction bases numbered 3, after V lost 6 bases and J lost 4 bases. The CDR3 bases that were read are TGTGCCAGCAGACCACTAGCGGGGGGGTACAATGAG. Translating it yields CASRPLAGGYNE. The full CDR3 sequence reads CASRPLAGGYNEQFF.